Sequencing of this T cell receptor (beta chain) was carried out in a study of CD8 T cells in Susac syndrome. Reverse transcription of roughly 0.45 to 1 ug RNA was performed with random hexamers. Via MiXCR, TCRdb re-called the immunoSEQ multiplex PCR reads, giving one row per CDR3 protein. The sample has some 130,000 distinct CDR3 sequences, around 91% seen once. The germline gives CDR1 SGHRS, CDR2 YFSETQ. Trimming left V 10 bases short and J 4 bases short, with 21 bases between. This CDR3 contains 14 residues. Included as multiple sclerosis controls were treatment-naive patients who had stable or active relapsing-remitting disease. TEMRA cells were enriched by FACS, and CD4+ and CD8+ T cells were negatively isolated.

The clonotype originates from a human donor with multiple sclerosis. This sequence joins TRBV5-1 and TRBJ2-7; either TRBD1 or TRBD2 may supply D (5 bases each). Sequences were obtained from CD8+ T cells from PBMCs. The CDR3 DNA sequence: TGCGCCTCCGCACCGGGACCTGGGGCGTACGAGCAGTACTTC. Amino acids: CASAPGPGAYEQYF.